The 20 T cell receptor beta chains in this list originate from one sample, sequenced in a study of shared clonotypes between healthy human individuals. The naive CD8 subset, CD45RO-negative cells positively selected for CCR7, excluded terminally differentiated effector memory CD45RA+ cells. TCRdb keeps only in-frame clones here, not all; method: immunoSEQ multiplex PCR. Among around 2,000,000 clones listed, about 95% were seen once. Sequencing was performed on naive CD8+ T cells sorted from blood. All receptors come from a young man in good health.

The V and J genes are TRBV7-8 and TRBJ2-7, with TRBD1 as a possible D gene (5 bases). The CDR3 contains 14 residues. V lost 5 bases to trimming and J lost 2 bases, with 13 bases between them. The germline V gene encodes CDR1 SGHVS and CDR2 FQNEAQ. The CDR3 protein is CASSAGHLTYEQYF. The CDR3 nucleotides are TGTGCCAGCAGCGCCGGACACCTCACCTACGAGCAGTACTTC. The whole variable domain, filled in from reference TRBV7-8 and TRBJ2-7, reads GAGVSQSPRYKVAKRGQDVALRCDPISGHVSLFWYQQALGQGPEFLTYFQNEAQLDKSGLPSDRFFAERPEGSVSTLKIQRTQQEDSAVYLCASSAGHLTYEQYFGPGTRLTVT.

The chain employs TRBV27 and TRBJ2-6, with 11 positions matching TRBD1. Germline V gives CDR1 MNHEY, CDR2 SMNVEV (reference sequence). With V trimmed by 9 bases and J by 3 bases, 4 bases remained unmatched. The CDR3 length is 15 residues. The DNA of the CDR3 is TGTGCCAGTGGACAGGGGGCAGGTGGGGCCAACGTCCTGACTTTC. Translating gives CASGQGAGGANVLTF.

This sequence joins TRBV30 and TRBJ1-1; the D gene is possibly TRBD1 (5 bases). Germline lookup yields CDR1 GTSNPN and CDR2 SVGIG (reference sequence). The CDR3 has 12 amino acids. V was clipped by 1 base and J by 10 bases, with 13 bases between them. The CDR3 loop is CAWSEGGGAAFF. The CDR3 DNA reads as TGTGCCTGGAGTGAGGGCGGCGGGGCAGCTTTCTTT.

The chain combines TRBV15 with TRBJ2-1; TRBD2 might be the D (6 bases). Germline CDR1 is LNHNV and CDR2 is YYDKDF (reference sequence). Trimming removed 6 bases from V and 2 bases from J, with 17 bases in between. The CDR3 loop spans 16 amino acids. The CDR3: CATSSHRGAPYNEQFF. DNA of the CDR3: TGTGCCACCAGTAGCCACCGCGGGGCCCCCTACAATGAGCAGTTCTTC.

This clone was picked up one time. The same CDR3 also results from other DNA sequences found in this sample. The chain has TRBV5-1 and TRBJ1-2; perhaps TRBD1 as D (5 bases). Germline V gene lookup returns CDR1 SGHRS and CDR2 YFSETQ. V was cut by 4 bases and J by 1 base, with 11 bases left in between. This CDR3 is 14 amino acids long. This CDR3 is CASSLDRVNYGYTF. CDR3 DNA: TGCGCCAGCAGCCTTGACAGAGTTAACTATGGCTACACCTTC.

The sample holds a few counts of this clone. The V call is TRBV6-6, the J call TRBJ1-6; D is unresolved. This CDR3 has 15 amino acids. V gave up 0 bases and J gave up 8 bases, with 11 bases separating them. CDR1 MNHNY and CDR2 SVGAGI come from the germline V gene (reference sequence). This CDR3 is CASSYSRTMDSPLHF. Here the CDR3 DNA reads TGTGCCAGCAGTTACTCGAGGACTATGGATTCACCCCTCCACTTT.

This chain uses TRBV5-4 with TRBJ1-2; 10 positions match TRBD1. This CDR3 is 16 amino acids long. V was pared by 2 bases and J by 1 base, with 5 bases of the junction left unmatched. Looked up from germline, CDR1 is SGHNT and CDR2 is YYREEE (reference sequence). For the CDR3, the DNA is TGTGCCAGCAGCTTAGGACAGGGGGAGCATAACTATGGCTACACCTTC. It specifies CASSLGQGEHNYGYTF.

The V gene is TRBV27, the J gene TRBJ2-7; D possibly uses TRBD1 or TRBD2 (6 bases each). This CDR3 comprises 15 residues. The V and J ends lost 7 bases and 7 bases respectively, with 23 bases between them. The germline V gene encodes CDR1 MNHEY and CDR2 SMNVEV (reference sequence). The CDR3 region is CASTPYSPVGGEQYF. As DNA, the CDR3 is TGTGCCAGCACCCCTTACTCCCCCGTAGGGGGGGAGCAGTACTTC.

This clone has only one observation. The chain recombines TRBV7-9 with TRBJ2-1; D gene ambiguous. Between the trimmed V and J ends, which lost 5 bases and 6 bases, there was a span of 17 bases. The germline gives CDR1 SEHNR, CDR2 FQNEAQ (reference sequence). The CDR3 loop spans 15 amino acids. Here the CDR3 reads CASSLGIEASNEQFF. CDR3 nucleotide sequence: TGTGCCAGCAGCCTGGGGATAGAGGCGAGCAATGAGCAGTTCTTC.

This sequence joins TRBV4-1 and TRBJ2-2; 8 nucleotides agree with TRBD2. The trim removed 1 base at V and 5 bases at J, leaving 12 bases unmatched. The germline gives CDR1 MGHRA, CDR2 YSYEKL. The CDR3 totals 18 residues. In DNA, the CDR3 is TGCGCCAGCAGCCAAGTCCCGGTGATAGCGGGGCGGACCGGGGAGCTGTTTTTT. Its protein is CASSQVPVIAGRTGELFF.

V gene TRBV25-1 combines with J gene TRBJ2-7, with TRBD1 as a possible D gene (5 bases). Germline assignment: CDR1 MGHDK and CDR2 SYGVNS. This CDR3 is 13 amino acids long. Deletions cut 6 bases from V and 0 bases from J, with 9 bases between. The CDR3 loop is CASSPGNSYEQYF. As DNA, the CDR3 is TGTGCCAGCAGCCCAGGGAACTCCTACGAGCAGTACTTC.

A word on this clone: Other DNA sequences in the sample encode the same CDR3. The rearrangement links TRBV9 to TRBJ2-3, with a possible D match to TRBD1 (6 bases). In germline, CDR1 is SGDLS, CDR2 YYNGEE. Trimming cost V 0 bases and J 4 bases, with 12 bases left between them. The CDR3 consists of 15 residues. CDR3: CASSVVGGRADTQYF. The CDR3 region has the DNA TGTGCCAGCAGCGTAGTTGGGGGCCGGGCAGATACGCAGTATTTT.

The chain recombines TRBV5-1 with TRBJ2-7; 11 bases fit TRBD2. Losses at the gene ends were 4 bases for V and 3 bases for J; bases not matched to a gene: 9. The CDR3 is 16 amino acids. Germline values: CDR1 SGHRS, CDR2 YFSETQ. The CDR3 sequence: CASSLNTGTSGYEQYF. The CDR3 DNA is TGCGCCAGCAGCCTTAACACCGGGACTAGCGGCTACGAGCAGTACTTC.

As for this clone: The sample carries other DNA sequences with the same CDR3. Here the CDR3 DNA reads TGTGCCAGCAGTTTAAATCCAGGGGTCTATGGCTACACCTTC. It encodes CASSLNPGVYGYTF. The chain combines TRBV27 with TRBJ1-2; the D gene is possibly TRBD1 (6 bases). Germline lookup yields CDR1 MNHEY and CDR2 SMNVEV (reference sequence). The germline V and J ends were trimmed by 2 bases and 4 bases, with 11 bases remaining between them. The CDR3 length is 14 residues.

J is TRBJ2-7 and V is TRBV6-1; the match to TRBD2 covers 7 bases. CDR3 size: 15 residues. Germline CDR1 MNHNS, CDR2 SASEGT. V trimming: 2 bases; J trimming: 6 bases; junction bases outside the gene matches: 10. The CDR3 DNA follows: TGTGCCAGCAGTGAATTCGTAGGGGAGGGAGGCGAGCAGTACTTC. This codes for CASSEFVGEGGEQYF.

V is TRBV6-5 and J is TRBJ2-7; 7 nucleotides line up with TRBD2. The ends lost 6 bases at V and 0 bases at J; junction bases unmatched: 8. Looked up from germline, CDR1 is MNHEY and CDR2 is SVGAGI. This CDR3 is 15 amino acids long. CDR3 DNA: TGTGCCAGCAGGGGGGACCCTAGCGGCTCCTACGAGCAGTACTTC. This encodes CASRGDPSGSYEQYF.

The chain carries TRBV9 and TRBJ2-7; D could derive from TRBD1 or TRBD2 (6 bases each). The CDR3 totals 15 residues. Germline CDR1 SGDLS, CDR2 YYNGEE. Between the trimmed V and J ends, which lost 4 bases and 3 bases, there was a span of 17 bases. CDR3 amino acids: CASSRGQGQVYEQYF. CDR3 in DNA: TGTGCCAGCAGCCGGGGGCAGGGTCAAGTCTACGAGCAGTACTTC.

The chain couples TRBV2 to TRBJ1-5; tentative D call: TRBD1 (5 bases). Trimming removed 3 bases at V and 4 bases at J, with 16 bases between. Germline assignment: CDR1 SNHLY and CDR2 FYNNEI. The length of the CDR3 is 16 residues. The CDR3 coding sequence is TGTGCCAGCAGTGAGATAGGGGCACATTTAAATCAGCCCCAGCATTTT. Protein product: CASSEIGAHLNQPQHF.

This chain joins TRBV12-5 and TRBJ2-7; TRBD2 matches 8 bases. The CDR3 contains 18 residues. The germline gives CDR1 LGHNT, CDR2 FRNRAP. Losses at the gene ends were 2 bases for V and 7 bases for J; bases not matched to a gene: 19. Here the CDR3 DNA reads TGTGCTAGTGGTTTGCTTCCGGGACTAGACTTGACCTCTGGGGAGCAGTACTTC. Translation gives CASGLLPGLDLTSGEQYF.

The CDR3 is CASSYWVKDRYNEQFF. The DNA for the CDR3 is TGTGCCAGCAGTTATTGGGTAAAGGATCGATACAATGAGCAGTTCTTC. The gene calls are TRBV6-6 and TRBJ2-1; D gene ambiguous. Trimming cost V 3 bases and J 4 bases, with 16 bases left between them. CDR1 is MNHNY, CDR2 SVGAGI, per germline (reference sequence). The CDR3 is made up of 16 amino acids.